This T cell receptor beta chain was obtained from a study of blood T cell repertoires in COVID-19. Per the germline V gene, CDR1 is MNHEY and CDR2 is SVGAGI. CDR3 length: 15 residues. V was clipped by 6 bases and J by 4 bases; unmatched bases: 10. Generated by immunoSEQ multiplex PCR, the TCRdb table keeps only in-frame clones and is missing some. The sample has 15,000 to 20,000 clones, 75% to 90% seen once. The sample taken for sequencing was peripheral blood. This TCR came from a man older than 75 with acute or convalescent COVID-19. V is TRBV6-5 and J is TRBJ2-7; 9 bases are shared with TRBD1. As DNA, the CDR3 is TGTGCCAGCAGACGCACCCGACAGGGGGTTTACGAGCAGTACTTC. This codes for CASRRTRQGVYEQYF.